This entry is about one TCR beta chain. As yet, its antigen is unknown. V lost 3 bases to trimming and J lost 2 bases, with 11 bases between them. Germline V gives CDR1 SGHAT, CDR2 FQNNGV. This CDR3 contains 15 residues. The record originates from a study of T cell responses to AZD1222 COVID-19 vaccine. The wider study: Pooling of second doses given at about 4 or about 12 weeks was done. General study points: Spike was spanned by vaccine-associated CD4 TCRs, which were dominant at 160-218 and 743-854.

Sequenced by immunoSEQ multiplex PCR; TCRdb stores in-frame clones only, minus some. The sample has more than 110,000 clones, less than 95% seen once; the top ten hold 2.8%. V usage is TRBV11-2 and J usage is TRBJ2-1; a possible D gene is TRBD2 (6 bases). The clonotype originates from an adult in good health. The sample was peripheral blood, taken on day 0 of AZD1222 vaccination. The CDR3 is CASSFSGATYNEQFF. For the CDR3, the DNA is TGTGCCAGCAGCTTTAGCGGAGCTACCTACAATGAGCAGTTCTTC.